This is a list of T cell receptor beta chains from one sample in a study of T cells in Graves' hyperthyroidism and ophthalmopathy. TCRdb reprocessed the multiplex PCR reads with MiXCR, giving one entry per CDR3 protein. This table holds roughly 500,000 distinct CDR3 sequences, approximately 15% found once. The source material was blood. The receptors come from a young woman with Graves' hyperthyroidism that later progressed to Graves' ophthalmopathy. Each CDR3 is given with its conserved first and last residue. Each record gives: clone size, V gene, J gene, D gene, CDR3 DNA, CDR3 protein. The D gene is left open where the match is weak. For some rows the clone size is stated as once, few or many, or as a class when expanded; others skip it.

clone size: NA
V gene: TRBV12-3/TRBV12-4
J gene: TRBJ1-5
D gene: NA
CDR3 DNA: TGTGCCAGCAGTTTAAGTGTGGGCAATCAGCCCCAGCATTTT
CDR3 protein: CASSLSVGNQPQHF

clone size: many
V gene: TRBV20-1
J gene: TRBJ2-7
D gene: NA
CDR3 DNA: TGCAGTGCCACCCGGGACGCCAGCTCCTACGAGCAGTACTTC
CDR3 protein: CSATRDASSYEQYF

clone size: many
V gene: TRBV6-5
J gene: TRBJ1-1
D gene: NA
CDR3 DNA: TGTGCCAGCAGTTACTCGGGAAGGTGGGTGAGCACTGAAGCTTTCTTT
CDR3 protein: CASSYSGRWVSTEAFF

clone size: many
V gene: TRBV12-3/TRBV12-4
J gene: TRBJ1-5
D gene: NA
CDR3 DNA: TGTGCCAGCGGCATGGGCCTCGGGGGGGCCCAGCATTTT
CDR3 protein: CASGMGLGGAQHF

clone size: NA
V gene: TRBV6-1
J gene: TRBJ2-2
D gene: TRBD1
CDR3 DNA: TGTGCCAGCATAGGGACAGCGAACACCGGGGAGCTGTTTTTT
CDR3 protein: CASIGTANTGELFF

clone size: few
V gene: TRBV18
J gene: TRBJ2-7
D gene: TRBD2
CDR3 DNA: TGTGCCAGCTCACCGGGAGCGGGAGGTCGGTACGAGCAGTACTTC
CDR3 protein: CASSPGAGGRYEQYF

clone size: once
V gene: TRBV11-2
J gene: TRBJ2-5
D gene: NA
CDR3 DNA: TGTGCCAGCAGCTCTTTCGGTGAGAGGGTTTTACAAGAGACCCAGTACTTC
CDR3 protein: CASSSFGERVLQETQYF

clone size: NA
V gene: TRBV20-1
J gene: TRBJ2-5
D gene: TRBD2
CDR3 DNA: TGCAGTGCCCCGACTAGCAGGGTCCAAGAGACCCAGTACTTC
CDR3 protein: CSAPTSRVQETQYF

clone size: many
V gene: TRBV12-3/TRBV12-4
J gene: TRBJ2-2
D gene: TRBD2
CDR3 DNA: TGTGCCAGCAAGACTAGCGGGAGGACCACCGGGGAGCTGTTTTTT
CDR3 protein: CASKTSGRTTGELFF

clone size: few
V gene: TRBV5-1
J gene: TRBJ2-1
D gene: TRBD2
CDR3 DNA: TGCGTCAGCAGCTTGGTCGGCGGGAGCGGCAATGAGCAGTTCTTC
CDR3 protein: CVSSLVGGSGNEQFF

clone size: many
V gene: TRBV7-2
J gene: TRBJ1-1
D gene: TRBD1
CDR3 DNA: TGTGCCAGCAGCCTGACAGGGGGAGCTTTCTTT
CDR3 protein: CASSLTGGAFF

clone size: many
V gene: TRBV11-2
J gene: TRBJ1-6
D gene: NA
CDR3 DNA: TGTGCCAGCAGCCCCCAGGGCTTTAATTCACCCCTCCACTTT
CDR3 protein: CASSPQGFNSPLHF

clone size: NA
V gene: TRBV25-1
J gene: TRBJ1-2
D gene: NA
CDR3 DNA: TGTGCCAGCAGTGAACAGGGGCCCTACACCTTC
CDR3 protein: CASSEQGPYTF

clone size: many
V gene: TRBV12-5
J gene: TRBJ2-5
D gene: NA
CDR3 DNA: TGTGCTAGTGGTTTGGTACCGGTGGGCCAAGAGACCCAGTACTTC
CDR3 protein: CASGLVPVGQETQYF

clone size: NA
V gene: TRBV7-8
J gene: TRBJ1-1
D gene: NA
CDR3 DNA: TGTGCCAGCAGCCCCAGCAACTCCGTGATGAACACTGAAGCTTTCTTT
CDR3 protein: CASSPSNSVMNTEAFF

clone size: few
V gene: TRBV5-8
J gene: TRBJ2-2
D gene: TRBD1
CDR3 DNA: TGTGCCAGCAGCTCCACCGGGACAGGGGGGACCGGGGAGCTGTTTTTT
CDR3 protein: CASSSTGTGGTGELFF